The next 27 T cell receptor beta chains were all read from a single sample in a study of T-cell reconstitution after alpha-beta-depleted transplantation in children. Preparing the TCRbeta library involved the use of unique molecular identifiers. TCRdb recomputed calls from the PCR reads with MiXCR, one row per CDR3 protein. Counted here are tens of thousands of distinct CDR3 sequences, roughly 18% occurring once; the ten biggest clones make up approximately 55%. Specimen: PBMCs, mostly from graft donor cells, collected 360 days after TCRalphabeta/CD19-depleted stem cell transplant. The receptors were gathered from a male patient aged 2 to 9 who had a stem cell transplant for acute lymphoblastic leukemia, so the T cells may come from the graft donor.

This rearrangement joins TRBV3-1 to TRBJ2-1; 16 nucleotides align to TRBD2. The germline CDR1 and CDR2 sequences are LGHDT and YNNKEL (reference sequence). J lost 3 bases, V lost 6 bases, and 8 bases had no gene match. The CDR3 contains 18 residues. CDR3 region: CASRAAGLAGGLYNEQFF. In DNA, the CDR3 is TGTGCCAGCAGAGCCGCGGGACTAGCGGGAGGGCTCTACAATGAGCAGTTCTTC.

This clonotype was observed at least ten times. The chain joins TRBV12-3 or TRBV12-4 to TRBJ1-5; 7 bases agree with TRBD1. The CDR3 consists of 15 residues. J lost 0 bases, V lost 6 bases, and 5 bases had no gene match. The CDR3 nucleotides read TGTGCCAGCAGCCCGGGACAGTCTAGCAATCAGCCCCAGCATTTT. Protein product: CASSPGQSSNQPQHF.

This clonotype was seen ten or more times. The rearrangement uses TRBV6-6 and TRBJ2-7; D not certain. Trimming left V 4 bases short and J 0 bases short, with 7 bases between. CDR1 is MNHNY and CDR2 is SVGAGI in the germline V gene (reference sequence). This CDR3 region has 13 residues. The DNA of the CDR3 is TGTGCCAGCAGTTTCGCCAGCTCCTACGAGCAGTACTTC. Protein: CASSFASSYEQYF.

The chain uses TRBV7-2 and TRBJ2-5; 10 positions agree with TRBD1. Germline-derived CDR1 and CDR2 are SGHTA and FQGNSA. CDR3 length equals 14 residues. J was trimmed by 4 bases and V by 11 bases; bases with no gene match: 10. This CDR3 is CAAPTGGRLETQYF. For the CDR3, the DNA is TGTGCCGCCCCGACAGGGGGCCGGTTAGAGACCCAGTACTTC. Full variable domain (missing parts from reference TRBV7-2 and TRBJ2-5): GAGVSQSPSNKVTEKGKDVELRCDPISGHTALYWYRQSLGQGLEFLIYFQGNSAPDKSGLPSDRFSAERTGGSVSTLTIQRTQQEDSAVYLCAAPTGGRLETQYFGPGTRLLVL.

A few counts support this clonotype. The chain recombines TRBV10-3 with TRBJ2-5; TRBD2 aligns across 10 bases. There are 17 residues in the CDR3. Germline trimming cut 5 bases from V and 2 bases from J; bases unmatched to any gene: 11. Germline V gene lookup returns CDR1 ENHRY and CDR2 SYGVKD. CDR3 residues: CAISTPAPLAGQETQYF. The CDR3 DNA reads TGTGCCATCAGTACCCCTGCCCCACTAGCGGGACAAGAGACCCAGTACTTC.

This clonotype was seen a few times. This chain joins TRBV7-2 and TRBJ2-3; D possibly corresponds to TRBD1 (6 bases). V lost 4 bases, J lost 4 bases, and 15 bases lay in between. This CDR3 has 15 amino acids. The germline CDR1 and CDR2 sequences are SGHTA and FQGNSA. The CDR3 nucleotides are TGTGCCAGCAGCTATGGGAGACAGGCCGCAGATACGCAGTATTTT. Translated: CASSYGRQAADTQYF.

This clonotype was seen many times. The rearrangement links TRBV2 to TRBJ2-7, with D hard to call. Germline V gene data show CDR1 as SNHLY and CDR2 as FYNNEI. Trimming removed 6 bases from V and 2 bases from J, with 14 bases in between. This CDR3 is 14 amino acids long. DNA for the CDR3: TGTGCCAGCAGCCCCATCACTCCACCCTACGAGCAGTACTTC. It codes for CASSPITPPYEQYF.

This clonotype was detected a few times. CDR3 sequence: CSLLEGNYGYTF. Here the CDR3 DNA reads TGCAGCTTACTCGAGGGAAACTATGGCTACACCTTC. J is TRBJ1-2 and V is TRBV29-1, with unresolved D. Per the germline V gene, CDR1 is SQVTM and CDR2 is ANQGSEA. Trimming pared 8 bases from V and 2 bases from J, leaving 12 bases between. This CDR3 is 12 amino acids long.

The rearrangement uses TRBV12-3 or TRBV12-4 and TRBJ1-4; 7 bases fit TRBD1. Trimming at V came to 1 base and at J to 6 bases, leaving 2 bases not matched to a gene. The CDR3 is 14 residues long. The CDR3 spells CASSLGTGHEKLFF. In nucleotides, the CDR3 is TGTGCCAGCAGTTTAGGGACAGGACATGAAAAACTGTTTTTT.

CDR3 bases: TGTGCCAGTAGTAGACTAGCGTACAATGAGCAGTTCTTC. As protein: CASSRLAYNEQFF. This chain joins TRBV19 and TRBJ2-1; the match to TRBD2 covers 8 bases. The CDR3 contains 13 residues. The junction had 0 bases not matched to a gene; V was cut back by 4 bases and J by 4 bases. Germline V CDR1 and CDR2: LNHDA, SQIVND (reference sequence).

This clonotype was counted only a few times. The chain has TRBV20-1 and TRBJ2-1; 7 bases are shared with TRBD2. J lost 4 bases, V lost 3 bases, and 9 bases had no gene match. CDR1 and CDR2 (germline): DFQATT, SNEGSKA (reference sequence). The CDR3 has 15 residues. The CDR3 protein is CSAREVAGWYNEQFF. CDR3 nucleotide sequence: TGCAGTGCTAGGGAGGTAGCGGGTTGGTACAATGAGCAGTTCTTC.

In its sample, this clonotype was seen many times. CDR3 bases: TGCGCCAGCAGCTTGTTTACCCAAGAGACCCAGTACTTC. Protein sequence: CASSLFTQETQYF. This sequence joins TRBV5-1 and TRBJ2-5; D not certain. The CDR3 has 13 amino acids. With 1 base removed from V and 1 base from J, the gap between germline ends came to 5 bases. Germline V CDR1 and CDR2: SGHRS, YFSETQ.

Many counts were recorded for this clonotype. The rearrangement links TRBV7-9 to TRBJ2-5; the D gene is possibly TRBD1 (5 bases). The CDR3 runs 15 residues. The V gene's germline CDR1 is SEHNR and CDR2 FQNEAQ (reference sequence). The V end lost 5 bases, the J end lost 1 base, and 14 bases lay between the germline ends. CDR3 sequence: CASSGHLRIQETQYF. In DNA form, the CDR3 reads TGTGCCAGCAGCGGACACCTTAGGATCCAAGAGACCCAGTACTTC.

The chain couples TRBV18 to TRBJ2-6; 7 nucleotides align to TRBD1. The CDR3 contains 19 residues. CDR1 KGHSH and CDR2 LQKENI come from the germline V gene. Trimming removed 3 bases from V and 4 bases from J; junction bases left unmatched: 15. The CDR3 here is CASSPTTGYSLTGANVLTF. Here the CDR3 DNA reads TGTGCCAGCTCACCTACGACAGGGTATTCTTTGACGGGGGCCAACGTCCTGACTTTC.

This clonotype was counted only a few times. The chain combines TRBV7-6 with TRBJ2-7, with 8 bases lining up with TRBD2. V shed 3 bases and J 0 bases; nucleotides not matched to a gene: 4. In germline, CDR1 is SGHVS, CDR2 FNYEAQ. The CDR3 runs to 15 residues. The CDR3 is CASSLGAGASYEQYF. DNA for the CDR3: TGTGCCAGCAGCTTGGGAGCGGGAGCCTCCTACGAGCAGTACTTC. The whole variable domain, filled in from reference TRBV7-6 and TRBJ2-7, reads GAGVSQSPRYKVTKRGQDVALRCDPISGHVSLYWYRQALGQGPEFLTYFNYEAQQDKSGLPNDRFSAERPEGSISTLTIQRTEQRDSAMYRCASSLGAGASYEQYFGPGTRLTVT.

This clonotype was counted a few times. The chain uses TRBV7-8 and TRBJ2-3; D unresolved. Trimming left V 5 bases short and J 0 bases short, with 18 bases between. The germline gives CDR1 SGHVS, CDR2 FQNEAQ. The CDR3 extends over 17 amino acids. CDR3 in amino acids: CASSLKWSDGSTDTQYF. Written as DNA, the CDR3 is TGTGCCAGCAGCCTAAAATGGTCCGACGGAAGCACAGATACGCAGTATTTT.

This clonotype was seen ten or more times. The chain carries TRBV10-3 and TRBJ2-6; the D gene is possibly TRBD2 (7 bases). Germline values: CDR1 ENHRY, CDR2 SYGVKD. CDR3 length equals 18 residues. V was clipped by 6 bases and J by 2 bases, with 20 bases between them. In nucleotides, the CDR3 is TGTGCCATCAGAGGAAAATTACAGGGAGGGGCTGGGGCCAACGTCCTGACTTTC. Its protein is CAIRGKLQGGAGANVLTF.

This clonotype appeared a few times. This chain uses TRBV7-2 with TRBJ2-3; 9 bases are shared with TRBD2. CDR1 and CDR2 from the germline V gene are SGHTA and FQGNSA. The CDR3 totals 17 residues. The junction had 7 bases not matched to a gene; V was cut back by 0 bases and J by 3 bases. In DNA form, the CDR3 reads TGTGCCAGCAGCTTAGCCCCGGGACTAGCAGGAACAGATACGCAGTATTTT. The encoded protein is CASSLAPGLAGTDTQYF.

Only one count was recorded for this clonotype. An end of the junction does not agree with germline; a read error may underlie this. The chain couples TRBV9 to TRBJ2-3, with 7 bases that match TRBD1. Germline CDR1 reads SGDLS; CDR2 reads YYNGEE. The CDR3 has 15 amino acids. DNA of the CDR3: TGTGCCAGCAGCCCTTGGACAGGATTCACAGATACGCAGTGTTTT. Translating it yields CASSPWTGFTDTQCF.

This clonotype was counted between two and nine times. This chain connects TRBV15 to TRBJ2-3; a possible D gene is TRBD2 (6 bases). Germline CDR1 reads LNHNV; CDR2 reads YYDKDF (reference sequence). Trimming left V 6 bases short and J 2 bases short, with 18 bases between. This CDR3 has 16 residues. CDR3 DNA sequence: TGTGCCACCAGTTTTAGCGGCAGGAGCCACACAGATACGCAGTATTTT. Encoded protein: CATSFSGRSHTDTQYF.

There are many counts of this clonotype. The CDR3 loop is CASSSPRTWPGYGYTF. The CDR3 DNA sequence: TGTGCCAGCAGCTCACCCCGGACATGGCCTGGATATGGCTACACCTTC. The V call is TRBV7-9, the J call TRBJ1-2, with D perhaps matching TRBD1 (5 bases). There are 16 residues in the CDR3. Trimming left V 4 bases short and J 5 bases short, with 20 bases between. The germline CDR1 and CDR2 sequences are SEHNR and FQNEAQ (reference sequence).

CDR3: CSAMKGARGADTQYF. The CDR3 DNA reads as TGCAGTGCTATGAAGGGGGCCAGGGGCGCAGATACGCAGTATTTT. The chain links TRBV20-1 to TRBJ2-3; 7 bases align to TRBD1. CDR3 size: 15 residues. Losses at the gene ends were 4 bases for V and 4 bases for J; bases not matched to a gene: 11. Germline CDR1 is DFQATT and CDR2 is SNEGSKA (reference sequence).

The rearrangement uses TRBV5-1 and TRBJ2-3; weak D call: TRBD2 (6 bases). The CDR3 is 18 amino acids. Trimming removed 0 bases from V and 2 bases from J, with 19 bases in between. Germline V lookup: CDR1 SGHRS, CDR2 YFSETQ. The CDR3 loop reads CASSLAATSLLVTDTQYF. The CDR3 DNA sequence: TGCGCCAGCAGCTTGGCCGCCACTAGCCTCCTTGTCACAGATACGCAGTATTTT.

The V and J genes are TRBV7-9 and TRBJ2-2; 13 bases line up with TRBD2. V shed 4 bases, J shed 4 bases, and the junction held 6 bases outside the gene matches. The CDR3 loop spans 17 amino acids. Looked up from germline, CDR1 is SEHNR and CDR2 is FQNEAQ (reference sequence). CDR3 region: CASSSLRLAGGTGELFF. The CDR3 DNA is TGTGCCAGCAGCTCCCTCCGACTAGCGGGAGGCACCGGGGAGCTGTTTTTT.

At least ten counts were recorded for this clonotype. This sequence joins TRBV4-1 and TRBJ2-3; TRBD1 might be the D (6 bases). The CDR3 runs to 17 residues. Germline CDR1 and CDR2: MGHRA and YSYEKL. The germline V and J ends were trimmed by 0 bases and 1 base, with 14 bases remaining between them. The CDR3 DNA follows: TGCGCCAGCAGCCAAGACGGGACAATTTGGGGCACAGATACGCAGTATTTT. Protein product: CASSQDGTIWGTDTQYF.

The V call is TRBV6-5, the J call TRBJ2-5; D unclear. V dropped 7 bases and J dropped 2 bases, with 14 bases sitting between them. The germline V gene has CDR1 MNHEY and CDR2 SVGAGI. The CDR3 extends over 14 amino acids. The CDR3 sequence: CASNWRRIQETQYF. The DNA for the CDR3 is TGTGCCAGCAATTGGCGGCGAATACAAGAGACCCAGTACTTC.

The V gene is TRBV20-1, the J gene TRBJ2-1, with 10 bases fitting TRBD1. The V segment lost 8 bases and the J segment 3 bases; nucleotides outside the gene matches: 7. The CDR3 loop spans 14 amino acids. Germline assignment: CDR1 DFQATT and CDR2 SNEGSKA (reference sequence). The CDR3: CSPRRTGGYNEQFF. The DNA of the CDR3 is TGCAGTCCGAGAAGGACAGGGGGCTACAATGAGCAGTTCTTC.